This T cell receptor (beta chain) was sequenced during a study of brain T cells in children with intractable seizures (TCRdb year 2021). A note on the overall study: A NanoString immunology panel was first used to screen resected brain tissue from about 53 pediatric epilepsy surgery cases for immune gene transcripts. Among the approximately twelve selected surgery cases, pre-surgery blood was additionally sequenced for eight, leaving four cases with brain tissue only.

TCR beta chain sequences were generated from genomic DNA using the immunoSEQ assay. In the source study's methods: Any CDR3 sequence that did not begin with the conserved framework cysteine at position 104 was removed by hand. Clonality was calculated as one minus the normalized Shannon's Diversity Index, with values ranging from 0 (maximal diversity) to 1 (oligoclonal). Chi-squared comparison-of-proportions tests were used to check whether the frequency of the same CDR3 differed between samples, for example brain versus blood. Public clonotypes were found by searching immuneACCESS, and the VDJdb browser was used to assess similarity to known antiviral clonotypes. TCRdb retrieved this table from immuneACCESS and kept in-frame rearrangements only. Not all clones are present; in checked studies, unresolved V genes account for under half, and no reason is known for the remainder. V and J calls and clone size are given by that table; D and trimming were obtained from the DNA. The table for this sample lists about 320,000 clones; 93% of them were counted only once. 4.5% to 7% of the sample belongs to the ten largest clones.

Study-level results and caveats: Because sequencing depth was different between pre-surgery and post-surgery blood, clones absent from the pre-surgery sample may reflect undersampling. Viral specificity was inferred only from CDR3 sequence similarity, and patients' HCMV serostatus was unknown.

V was cut back by 5 bases and J by 0 bases, leaving a gap of 7 bases between them. The CDR3 goes from the cysteine to the phenylalanine over 14 residues. CDR3 DNA is the only sequence kept; it has 42 bases, read in frame from the first base. Reading the germline V gene gives CDR1 KGHDR and CDR2 SFDVKD. What the time point label conveys for this sample: blood from clinic visit 5 months post-surgery; TSC patient then seizure free. The surgery cases showing the highest brain T cell transcript signatures were chosen for TCR beta chain sequencing of brain tissue and, when available, of blood. Before surgery, patients had received at least one anti-epileptic drug. TCR-sequenced patients were children with drug-resistant epilepsy due to tuberous sclerosis complex, focal cortical dysplasia, Rasmussen encephalitis or hemimegalencephaly. The Monarch genomic DNA purification kit was used to extract bulk genomic DNA from unsorted brain tissue and whole blood.

In regard to this clone: No cognate antigen has been identified for it. Base qualities are missing; no much larger clone stands one base away.

The source of this sequence is a boy younger than two with tuberous sclerosis and intractable seizures. The rearranged segments are TRBV24-1 and TRBJ1-5; no D gene can be assigned with confidence. The sample consisted of peripheral blood, taken around 5 months after surgery. The sequence in DNA is TGTGCCACCAGTGTCGTGGGTAGCAATCAGCCCCAGCATTTT. It specifies CATSVVGSNQPQHF.